The source of this T cell receptor (beta chain) is a study of shared clonotypes between healthy human individuals. Overall study findings and caveats: Of the naive CD4 clonotypes, roughly 5.2% were shared across several donors.

As for this clone: What it binds is not known.

Only CD45RO-negative cells positively selected for CCR7 counted as naive CD8 cells, so terminally differentiated effector memory CD45RA+ cells were excluded. This CDR3 is 14 amino acids long. Trimming removed 5 bases from V and 0 bases from J, with 8 bases in between. The germline V gene has CDR1 SEHNR and CDR2 FQNEAQ (reference sequence). TCRdb keeps only in-frame clones here, not all; method: immunoSEQ multiplex PCR. The sample lists about 700,000 clones, about 91% occurring once. This TCR derives from a young man in good health. The rearrangement uses TRBV7-9 and TRBJ1-3; D not certain. The sequenced sample consisted of naive CD8+ T cells sorted from blood. As DNA, the CDR3 is TGTGCCAGCAGCCGACGGAGCTCTGGAAACACCATATATTTT. Residues: CASSRRSSGNTIYF.